The 20 T cell receptor beta chains in this list originate from one sample, sequenced in a study of response to subunit inactivated influenza vaccine. MiXCR was run by TCRdb on the RT-PCR reads, yielding one entry per CDR3 protein. The table has roughly 550,000 distinct CDR3 sequences, less than 25% seen once. These data also formed part of another study, on T cells expressing NK-cell markers. In that study: Researchers built TCR beta cDNA using 5'RACE template switching with UMIs.

The specimen was CD4+ T cells sorted from PBMCs, collected approximately 12 days after vaccination. These receptors were obtained from a middle-aged man who received an inactivated influenza vaccine.

The chain couples TRBV29-1 to TRBJ1-4; D possibly corresponds to TRBD1 (5 bases). V was shortened by 5 bases and J by 8 bases, with 18 bases between the two germline ends. This CDR3 is built from 14 residues. Germline lookup yields CDR1 SQVTM and CDR2 ANQGSEA. The CDR3 DNA reads TGCAGCGTTAGGACCGGGACTTCCCGAGAAAAACTGTTTTTT. It is translated as CSVRTGTSREKLFF.

This chain uses TRBV12-3 or TRBV12-4 with TRBJ2-3; D is perhaps TRBD2 (5 bases). V was cut by 3 bases and J by 4 bases, with 11 bases left in between. This CDR3 region has 14 residues. CDR3 loop: CASSLGALSDTQYF. In DNA form, the CDR3 reads TGTGCCAGCAGTTTGGGAGCTTTATCAGATACGCAGTATTTT.

At least ten counts were recorded for this clonotype. A junction end diverges from the germline sequence, so it may reflect a read error. The chain uses TRBV5-1 and TRBJ2-3; D possibly corresponds to TRBD1 (6 bases). Germline V CDR1 and CDR2: SGHRS, YFSETQ. The CDR3 sequence is 14 residues long. The CDR3 DNA reads as TGTGCCAGCAGTTTAGGGCAGGGGTCGGATACGCAGTATTTT. Protein sequence: CASSLGQGSDTQYF.

This clonotype was detected only a few times. The chain couples TRBV29-1 to TRBJ2-6; D is undetermined. Germline loops: CDR1 SQVTM, CDR2 ANQGSEA. Trimming took 4 bases from V and 0 from J, leaving 10 bases between them. CDR3 size: 15 residues. CDR3 bases: TGCAGCGTTGGGGCCAAAGTCTCTGGGGCCAACGTCCTGACTTTC. Its protein product is CSVGAKVSGANVLTF.

This clonotype occurred a few times. V is TRBV7-2 and J is TRBJ2-1; D is possibly TRBD2 (5 bases). Trimming pared 8 bases from V and 3 bases from J, leaving 14 bases between. CDR1 and CDR2 (germline): SGHTA, FQGNSA. CDR3 length equals 14 residues. The CDR3 DNA follows: TGTGCCAGCTCCTTATCCCGGGACTACAATGAGCAGTTCTTC. This encodes CASSLSRDYNEQFF.

In this sample, this clonotype turned up a few times. The genes are TRBV3-1 and TRBJ1-1; 9 bases are shared with TRBD1. J lost 7 bases, V lost 5 bases, and 8 bases had no gene match. The germline V gene has CDR1 LGHDT and CDR2 YNNKEL (reference sequence). This CDR3 contains 14 residues. The CDR3 sequence: CASSARQGGYEAFF. The CDR3 DNA reads TGTGCCAGCAGCGCCCGACAGGGGGGCTATGAAGCTTTCTTT.

This clonotype was seen a handful of times. The V and J genes are TRBV20-1 and TRBJ1-5; D perhaps matches TRBD1 (5 bases). The CDR3 runs to 13 residues. Trimming removed 7 bases from V and 5 bases from J, with 15 bases in between. Germline CDR1 DFQATT, CDR2 SNEGSKA (reference sequence). CDR3 in DNA: TGCAGTGTCCCTCCTGGGACGGATCAGCCCCAGCATTTT. This encodes CSVPPGTDQPQHF.

This clonotype was seen a handful of times. This sequence joins TRBV9 and TRBJ1-2; D remains ambiguous. Germline values: CDR1 SGDLS, CDR2 YYNGEE. Trimming pared 4 bases from V and 4 bases from J, leaving 11 bases between. There are 13 residues in the CDR3. The CDR3 sequence is CASSSNPFYGYTF. DNA for the CDR3: TGTGCCAGCAGCTCCAATCCTTTCTATGGCTACACCTTC.

This chain joins TRBV24-1 and TRBJ2-3; D gene ambiguous. Looked up from germline, CDR1 is KGHDR and CDR2 is SFDVKD. This CDR3 contains 13 residues. Trimming stripped 4 bases from V and 0 bases from J, with 4 bases between. Written as DNA, the CDR3 is TGTGCCACCAGTGACGGGAGCACAGATACGCAGTATTTT. Translating gives CATSDGSTDTQYF.

V is TRBV5-1 and J is TRBJ1-1; D possibly corresponds to TRBD1 (5 bases). Germline CDR1 SGHRS, CDR2 YFSETQ. The germline V and J ends were trimmed by 0 bases and 10 bases, with 13 bases remaining between them. The CDR3 covers 13 residues. Here the CDR3 reads CASSLDRQGRAFF. As DNA, the CDR3 is TGCGCCAGCAGCTTGGATCGCCAGGGAAGAGCTTTCTTT.

This clonotype has more than one count but fewer than ten. The V and J genes are TRBV6-2 or TRBV6-3 and TRBJ1-2; D ambiguous. V was cut by 5 bases and J by 4 bases, with 14 bases left in between. Germline-derived CDR1 and CDR2 are MNHEY and SVGEGT. The CDR3 sequence is 14 residues long. CDR3 in DNA: TGTGCCAGCAGTGCGGATCCAAACACCTATGGCTACACCTTC. It encodes CASSADPNTYGYTF.

The V and J genes are TRBV6-1 and TRBJ1-4; no firm D call. V was trimmed by 7 bases and J by 0 bases, leaving 9 bases between them. The CDR3 covers 14 residues. Germline CDR1 and CDR2: MNHNS and SASEGT. As DNA, the CDR3 is TGTGCCAGCAAGAAGGGCCCAACTAATGAAAAACTGTTTTTT. This codes for CASKKGPTNEKLFF.

This clonotype came up a few times. This rearrangement joins TRBV5-1 to TRBJ1-1, with 9 nucleotides matching TRBD1. The CDR3 extends over 15 amino acids. V trimming: 4 bases; J trimming: 1 base; junction bases outside the gene matches: 5. Germline CDR1 SGHRS, CDR2 YFSETQ. In DNA form, the CDR3 reads TGCGCCAGCAGCGGGGGACAGGGATGGAACACTGAAGCTTTCTTT. Amino acids: CASSGGQGWNTEAFF.

The chain employs TRBV12-3 or TRBV12-4 and TRBJ2-3, with TRBD1 matching 8 bases. There are 15 residues in the CDR3. V lost 4 bases and J lost 0; bases outside the gene matches: 3. CDR3 sequence (DNA): TGTGCCAGCAGTTACTACAGGGGGAGCACAGATACGCAGTATTTT. Protein: CASSYYRGSTDTQYF.

The chain carries TRBV29-1 and TRBJ1-1, with a tentative D call TRBD1 (5 bases). V dropped 8 bases and J dropped 0 bases, with 13 bases sitting between them. CDR3 length equals 13 residues. Germline V gives CDR1 SQVTM, CDR2 ANQGSEA. The CDR3 spells CSSRQDMNTEAFF. The CDR3 nucleotides read TGCAGCTCCCGCCAGGACATGAACACTGAAGCTTTCTTT.

This clonotype was seen a handful of times. The chain joins TRBV7-9 to TRBJ1-6, with D hard to call. Germline V gives CDR1 SEHNR, CDR2 FQNEAQ (reference sequence). The germline V and J ends were trimmed by 1 base and 7 bases, with 5 bases remaining between them. The CDR3 covers 13 residues. The CDR3 nucleotides read TGTGCCAGCAGCTTAGATATGAATTCACCCCTCCACTTT. Residues: CASSLDMNSPLHF.

The J gene is TRBJ2-1, the V gene TRBV5-1; D remains ambiguous. Germline CDR1 SGHRS, CDR2 YFSETQ. The CDR3 spans 13 residues. V was pared by 0 bases and J by 8 bases, with 9 bases between. The CDR3 here is CASSLAVSHEQFF. DNA of the CDR3: TGCGCCAGCAGCTTGGCCGTGTCCCATGAGCAGTTCTTC.

The chain has TRBV5-1 and TRBJ2-1; D gene uncertain. Germline CDR1 is SGHRS and CDR2 is YFSETQ. The CDR3 is 14 amino acids. V was trimmed by 0 bases and J by 3 bases, leaving 7 bases between them. CDR3 coding DNA: TGCGCCAGCAGCTTGGAGGTTCGCTACAATGAGCAGTTCTTC. It specifies CASSLEVRYNEQFF.

This chain connects TRBV6-2 or TRBV6-3 to TRBJ2-7; D perhaps matches TRBD1 (6 bases). Germline lookup yields CDR1 MNHEY and CDR2 SVGEGT. The CDR3 consists of 14 residues. V was trimmed by 5 bases and J by 3 bases, leaving 14 bases between them. CDR3 in DNA: TGTGCCAGCAGTCCCCCGCAGGGGCGCTACGAGCAGTACTTC. Its protein product is CASSPPQGRYEQYF.

The chain recombines TRBV9 with TRBJ2-3; D gene ambiguous. The CDR3 spans 15 residues. V gave up 2 bases and J gave up 3 bases, with 13 bases separating them. Germline loops: CDR1 SGDLS, CDR2 YYNGEE. CDR3 loop: CASSVSPGRTDTQYF. CDR3 DNA: TGTGCCAGCAGCGTCTCCCCGGGTCGGACAGATACGCAGTATTTT.